This entry lists 13 T cell receptor beta chains sequenced from one sample in a study of neurological immune-mediated disorders. TCRdb itself ran the 5' RACE reads through MiXCR, one entry per CDR3 protein. The sample holds over 45,000 distinct CDR3 sequences, about 5% seen once. The source material was CD4+ T cells from blood. The receptors stem from a young woman with multiple sclerosis.

This clonotype was observed many times. The gene calls are TRBV5-1 and TRBJ2-3; D unresolved. This CDR3 comprises 13 residues. CDR1 SGHRS and CDR2 YFSETQ come from the germline V gene. The V end lost 5 bases, the J end lost 2 bases, and 9 bases lay between the germline ends. The CDR3 sequence: CASSRAPTDTQYF. In DNA, the CDR3 is TGCGCCAGCAGTCGGGCCCCCACAGATACGCAGTATTTT.

The genes are TRBV5-6 and TRBJ1-1; no firm D call. This CDR3 has 12 amino acids. Per the germline V gene, CDR1 is SGHDT and CDR2 is YYEEEE. Trimming stripped 4 bases from V and 0 bases from J, with 4 bases between. The CDR3 here is CASSRLNTEAFF. CDR3 DNA: TGTGCCAGCAGCAGGCTGAACACTGAAGCTTTCTTT.

This clonotype has ten or more counts. The chain couples TRBV5-1 to TRBJ2-1; tentative D call: TRBD2 (5 bases). This CDR3 spans 14 amino acids. CDR1 SGHRS and CDR2 YFSETQ come from the germline V gene. V shed 6 bases and J shed 4 bases, with 14 bases lying between them. The CDR3 protein is CASNRGGAYNEQFF. CDR3 nucleotides: TGCGCCAGCAATCGAGGAGGTGCTTACAATGAGCAGTTCTTC.

This clonotype was picked up many times. This rearrangement joins TRBV5-8 to TRBJ2-1; 10 bases fit TRBD2. Germline V CDR1 and CDR2: SGHTS, YDEGEE. This CDR3 has 18 residues. The trim removed 0 bases at V and 0 bases at J, leaving 6 bases unmatched. The CDR3 loop is CASSLAGTSVSSYNEQFF. DNA for the CDR3: TGTGCCAGCAGCTTGGCTGGGACTAGCGTTAGCTCCTACAATGAGCAGTTCTTC.

In regard to this clonotype: Possible read error: a much larger clone is one base away. This chain uses TRBV18 with TRBJ2-7; TRBD1 matches at 10 bases. Germline V CDR1 and CDR2: KGHSH, LQKENI. CDR3 length: 17 amino acids. The CDR3 reads CVSSKGQGGAGSYEQYF. As DNA, the CDR3 is TGTGTCAGCTCAAAAGGACAGGGGGGCGCCGGTTCCTACGAGCAGTACTTC.

This clonotype was counted at least ten times. The gene calls are TRBV12-3 or TRBV12-4 and TRBJ1-2; tentatively, D is TRBD1 (5 bases). This CDR3 has 15 residues. The ends were cut back, 7 bases at V and 5 bases at J, with 20 bases in the middle. The CDR3 coding sequence is TGTGCCAGCATCCGACAGAGACTGGCGGGTTATGGCTACACCTTC. Translating it yields CASIRQRLAGYGYTF.

The sample holds many counts of this clonotype. V usage is TRBV5-1 and J usage is TRBJ2-2; no definite D call. Germline values: CDR1 SGHRS, CDR2 YFSETQ. The CDR3 covers 15 residues. V lost 0 bases and J lost 0, with 6 bases in between. The CDR3 nucleotides read TGCGCCAGCAGCTTGGTTGGGCCGAACACCGGGGAGCTGTTTTTT. Encoded protein: CASSLVGPNTGELFF.

This clonotype was picked up many times. The rearrangement joins TRBV7-2 to TRBJ1-3; 7 bases align to TRBD1. J was trimmed by 4 bases and V by 1 base; bases with no gene match: 10. This CDR3 region has 17 residues. CDR1 SGHTA and CDR2 FQGNSA come from the germline V gene. The CDR3 reads CASSLEILLTGGNTIYF. The CDR3 DNA follows: TGTGCCAGCAGCTTAGAGATATTATTGACAGGGGGAAACACCATATATTTT.

V usage is TRBV28 and J usage is TRBJ2-1; D may be TRBD1 (6 bases). The CDR3 length is 14 residues. V shed 6 bases and J shed 3 bases, with 12 bases lying between them. Germline V gives CDR1 MDHEN, CDR2 SYDVKM. The DNA of the CDR3 is TGTGCCAGCAGCCCGGGACACCGCTACAATGAGCAGTTCTTC. Translating gives CASSPGHRYNEQFF.

This clonotype was picked up many times. The J gene is TRBJ1-1, the V gene TRBV29-1, with D maybe TRBD1 (5 bases). The germline V and J ends were trimmed by 1 base and 1 base, with 10 bases remaining between them. The CDR3 loop spans 14 amino acids. Germline CDR1 reads SQVTM; CDR2 reads ANQGSEA. The CDR3 region has the DNA TGCAGCGTTGAAGTCGCAGGGAGGAACACTGAAGCTTTCTTT. Its translation is CSVEVAGRNTEAFF.

This clonotype was counted ten times or more. The V call is TRBV5-1, the J call TRBJ2-2; no definite D call. The germline V and J ends were trimmed by 7 bases and 3 bases, with 10 bases remaining between them. CDR3 length equals 13 residues. Germline V CDR1 and CDR2: SGHRS, YFSETQ. CDR3 in amino acids: CASRIQDTGELFF. The CDR3 DNA follows: TGCGCCAGCCGAATCCAAGACACCGGGGAGCTGTTTTTT.

This clonotype was recorded at least ten times. CDR3 region: CASSSRGFETPGQYF. Written as DNA, the CDR3 is TGCGCCAGCAGCTCAAGGGGGTTCGAGACCCCGGGGCAGTATTTT. The chain joins TRBV5-1 to TRBJ2-3; TRBD1 is a possible D gene (6 bases). The germline gives CDR1 SGHRS, CDR2 YFSETQ. V gave up 3 bases and J gave up 11 bases, with 22 bases separating them. The CDR3 contains 15 residues. The full variable domain, with the rest looked up from reference TRBV5-1 and TRBJ2-3, is KAGVTQTPRYLIKTRGQQVTLSCSPISGHRSVSWYQQTPGQGLQFLFEYFSETQRNKGNFPGRFSGRQFSNSRSEMNVSTLELGDSALYLCASSSRGFETPGQYFGPGTRLTVL.

This clonotype appeared a few times. The chain is built from TRBV6-5 and TRBJ1-2, with 7 bases that match TRBD1. The CDR3 is made up of 13 amino acids. V dropped 7 bases and J dropped 6; count of bases not matched to a gene: 8. The germline gives CDR1 MNHEY, CDR2 SVGAGI. This CDR3 reads CASKGGGGDGYTF. Written as DNA, the CDR3 is TGTGCCAGCAAAGGGGGCGGCGGCGATGGCTACACCTTC.